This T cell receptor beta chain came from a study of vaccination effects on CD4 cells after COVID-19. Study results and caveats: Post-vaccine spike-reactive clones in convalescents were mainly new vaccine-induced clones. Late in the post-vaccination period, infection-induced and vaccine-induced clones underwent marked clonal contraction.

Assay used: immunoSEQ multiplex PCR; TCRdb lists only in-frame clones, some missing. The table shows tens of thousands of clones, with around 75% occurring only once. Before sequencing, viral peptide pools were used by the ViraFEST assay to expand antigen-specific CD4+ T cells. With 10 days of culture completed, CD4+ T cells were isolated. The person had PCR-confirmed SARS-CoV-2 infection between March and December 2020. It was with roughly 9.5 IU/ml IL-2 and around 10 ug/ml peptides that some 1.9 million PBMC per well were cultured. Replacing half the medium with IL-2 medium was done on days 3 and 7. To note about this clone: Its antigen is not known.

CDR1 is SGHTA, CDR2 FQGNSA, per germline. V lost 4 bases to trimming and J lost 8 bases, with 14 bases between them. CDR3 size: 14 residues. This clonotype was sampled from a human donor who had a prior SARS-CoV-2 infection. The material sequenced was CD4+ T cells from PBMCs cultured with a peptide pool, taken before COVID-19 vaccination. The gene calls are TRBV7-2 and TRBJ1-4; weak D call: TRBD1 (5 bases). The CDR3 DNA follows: TGTGCCAGCAGCTCCAACTCTCGGGGGGAAAAACTGTTTTTT. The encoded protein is CASSSNSRGEKLFF.